Here is one T cell receptor beta chain with its context. Its specificity is not known. The CDR3 length is 14 residues. J was trimmed by 4 bases and V by 5 bases; bases with no gene match: 5. Germline lookup yields CDR1 MGHRA and CDR2 YSYEKL. TCRdb's copy holds only in-frame clones and misses some; the assay was immunoSEQ multiplex PCR. The table includes roughly 350,000 clones, more than 80% detected once. This specimen comes from a study of cytomegalovirus exposure and HLA in healthy donors. Study at large: The approximately 120 validation repertoires, a later analysis reported, used the same platform as the 650 to 800 repertoires from the first cohort. Study-level points and caveats: Most TCR sequences were uncommon, yet certain public TCRs appeared in many donors. About 180 TCR beta chains were listed as cytomegalovirus-associated. Clusters of TCRs from the first cohort tended to co-occur in the approximately 120 validation repertoires (as a later analysis found).

What was sequenced was PBMCs. The J gene is TRBJ2-5, the V gene TRBV4-1; 9 nucleotides line up with TRBD1. The TCR originated in a woman aged 18-35 years in good health and CMV-seronegative. The CDR3 sequence is CASSSGQGLETQYF. The CDR3 DNA reads as TGCGCCAGCAGCTCTGGACAGGGGCTAGAGACCCAGTACTTC.